This T cell receptor (beta chain) was sequenced for a study of radiotherapy plus CTLA-4 blockade in lung cancer. TCRdb keeps only in-frame clones here, not all; method: immunoSEQ multiplex PCR. Here the sample spans 81,000 or so clones, approximately 84% being singletons. This specimen consisted of peripheral blood, obtained from a patient treated with radiotherapy plus ipilimumab. This receptor was identified in a human donor with non-small cell lung cancer who had stable disease on radiotherapy plus ipilimumab.

The CDR3 here is CASSLAGTAYEQYF. As DNA, the CDR3 is TGTGCCAGCAGCTTAGCCGGGACAGCCTACGAGCAGTACTTC. The chain carries TRBV7-9 and TRBJ2-7; TRBD1 aligns across 7 bases. Per germline, CDR1 SEHNR and CDR2 FQNEAQ (reference sequence). Trimming took 0 bases from V and 2 from J; bases not matched to a gene: 1. The CDR3 is made up of 14 amino acids.